A few counts support the clone carrying this T cell receptor beta chain. The antigen remains unidentified. Trimming took 7 bases from V and 2 from J; bases not matched to a gene: 7. CDR3 length: 15 residues. The germline CDR1 and CDR2 sequences are MNHEY and SVGAGI. This sample stems from a study of T-cell memory formation after mild COVID-19. Findings and caveats of the study: Day 15 to 85 contractors were CD4/CD8 balanced; later expanders leaned CD4+. Pre-infection memory carried some responding clones, suggesting that cross-reactive memory joined. Those CD4+ clones that contracted were mainly in CM and EM (CD8+ ones in EMRA).

TCR alpha and TCR beta cDNA libraries carrying sample barcodes and UMIs were produced by 5'RACE using constant-segment primers. One entry per CDR3 protein results from TCRdb running MiXCR on the 5' RACE reads. The data hold about 390,000 distinct CDR3 sequences, with roughly 15% observed a single time. The rearrangement uses TRBV6-5 and TRBJ2-1, with TRBD2 matching over 8 bases. The clonotype originates from a man aged 18 to 35 who had mild COVID-19 (a few samples of this study predate the infection). Cell type and time point are not known. The source material was PBMCs or a T cell subset sorted from them (not recorded which). CDR3 loop: CASMGSGAAYNEQFF. CDR3 DNA: TGTGCCAGCATGGGTAGCGGGGCGGCCTACAATGAGCAGTTCTTC.